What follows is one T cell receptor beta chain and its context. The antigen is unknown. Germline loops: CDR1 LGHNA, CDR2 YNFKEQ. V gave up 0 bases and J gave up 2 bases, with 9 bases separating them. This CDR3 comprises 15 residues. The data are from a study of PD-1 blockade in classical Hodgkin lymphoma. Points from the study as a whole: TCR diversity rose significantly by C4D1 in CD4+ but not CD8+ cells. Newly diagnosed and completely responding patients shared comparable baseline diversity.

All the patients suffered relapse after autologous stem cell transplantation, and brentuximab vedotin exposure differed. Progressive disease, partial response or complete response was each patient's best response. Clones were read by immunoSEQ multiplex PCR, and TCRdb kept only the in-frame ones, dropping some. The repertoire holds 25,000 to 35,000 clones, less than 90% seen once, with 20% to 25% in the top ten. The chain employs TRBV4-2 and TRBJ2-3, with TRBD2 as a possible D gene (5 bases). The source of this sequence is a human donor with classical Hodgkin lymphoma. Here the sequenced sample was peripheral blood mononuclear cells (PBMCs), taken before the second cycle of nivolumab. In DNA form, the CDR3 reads TGTGCCAGCAGCCAAGACCAGCGGCTCACAGATACGCAGTATTTT. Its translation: CASSQDQRLTDTQYF.